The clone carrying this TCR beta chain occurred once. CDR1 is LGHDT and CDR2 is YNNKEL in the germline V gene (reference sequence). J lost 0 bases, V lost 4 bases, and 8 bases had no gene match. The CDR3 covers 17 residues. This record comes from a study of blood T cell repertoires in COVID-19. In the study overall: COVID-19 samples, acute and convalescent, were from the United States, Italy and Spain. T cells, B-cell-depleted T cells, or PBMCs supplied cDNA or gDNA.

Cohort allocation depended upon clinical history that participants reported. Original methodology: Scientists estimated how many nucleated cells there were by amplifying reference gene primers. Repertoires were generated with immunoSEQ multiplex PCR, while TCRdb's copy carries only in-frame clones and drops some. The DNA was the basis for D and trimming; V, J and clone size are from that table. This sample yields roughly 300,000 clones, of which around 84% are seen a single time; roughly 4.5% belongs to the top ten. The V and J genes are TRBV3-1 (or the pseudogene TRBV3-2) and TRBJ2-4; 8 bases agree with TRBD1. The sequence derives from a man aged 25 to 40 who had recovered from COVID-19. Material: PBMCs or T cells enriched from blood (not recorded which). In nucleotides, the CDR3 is TGTGCCAGCAGCCCTTCAGACAGGGGACTAGCCAAAAACATTCAGTACTTC. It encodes CASSPSDRGLAKNIQYF.